This T cell receptor beta chain is from a study of early T cells in non-severe SARS-CoV-2 infection. Per germline, CDR1 MNHNY and CDR2 SVGAGI (reference sequence). The V end was cut by 0 bases, the J end by 5 bases, with 19 bases between. This CDR3 contains 17 residues. TCRdb redid the calling of the 5' RACE reads with MiXCR, one entry per CDR3 protein. The data hold 50,000 to 75,000 distinct CDR3 sequences, with 9.5% to 15% observed a single time. This clonotype was sampled from an adult who was a healthcare worker with PCR-confirmed SARS-CoV-2 infection or an uninfected control (not recorded which). The donor label of this sample is uncertain. The chain carries TRBV6-6 and TRBJ2-5; D gene unclear. This specimen consisted of whole blood, obtained at baseline. CDR3 sequence: CASSYSTSGKGPETQYF. As DNA, the CDR3 is TGTGCCAGCAGTTACTCGACCTCCGGCAAGGGCCCTGAGACCCAGTACTTC.